This T cell receptor beta chain was retrieved from a study of Ad26.COV2.S vaccination and SARS-CoV-2 variants. Some clones are missing from TCRdb's copy, which holds only in-frame ones; the method was immunoSEQ multiplex PCR. The sample lists 350,000 to 400,000 clones, about 91% seen once, with about 1.9% in the top ten. As to treatment: around 19 received Ad26.COV2.S at low or high dose, single or two shots; about 5 received placebo; per-sample allocation not given. Specimen acquisition occurred on day 63 following the initial vaccine or placebo injection. The table lists this clone with a few counts. V dropped 2 bases and J dropped 8 bases, with 10 bases sitting between them. Germline CDR1 and CDR2: SGHNT and YYREEE (reference sequence). There are 12 residues in the CDR3.

This TCR derives from a person aged 18 to 65 who received the Ad26.COV2.S COVID-19 vaccine or a placebo. The sample in question was peripheral blood, obtained in a trial of Ad26.COV2.S vaccine versus placebo. The chain uses TRBV5-4 and TRBJ1-2, with D hard to call. The CDR3 loop reads CASSFRTGGYTF. CDR3 DNA sequence: TGTGCCAGCAGCTTCCGGACTGGGGGCTACACCTTC.